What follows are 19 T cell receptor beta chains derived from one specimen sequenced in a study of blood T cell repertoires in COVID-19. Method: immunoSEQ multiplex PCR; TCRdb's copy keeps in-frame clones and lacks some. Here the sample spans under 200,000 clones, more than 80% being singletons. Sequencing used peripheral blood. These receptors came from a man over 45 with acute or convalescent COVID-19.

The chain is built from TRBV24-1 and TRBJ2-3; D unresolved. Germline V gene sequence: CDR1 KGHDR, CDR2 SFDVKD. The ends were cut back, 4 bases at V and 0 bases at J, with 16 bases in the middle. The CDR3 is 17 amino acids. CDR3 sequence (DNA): TGTGCCACCAGTGACTTGCCCTTAACATCTAGCACAGATACGCAGTATTTT. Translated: CATSDLPLTSSTDTQYF.

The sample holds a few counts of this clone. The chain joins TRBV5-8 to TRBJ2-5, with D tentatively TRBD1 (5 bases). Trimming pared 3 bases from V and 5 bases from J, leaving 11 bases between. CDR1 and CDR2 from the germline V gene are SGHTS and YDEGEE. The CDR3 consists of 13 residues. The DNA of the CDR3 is TGTGCCAGCAGCTCTCGACAGTTGGAGACCCAGTACTTC. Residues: CASSSRQLETQYF.

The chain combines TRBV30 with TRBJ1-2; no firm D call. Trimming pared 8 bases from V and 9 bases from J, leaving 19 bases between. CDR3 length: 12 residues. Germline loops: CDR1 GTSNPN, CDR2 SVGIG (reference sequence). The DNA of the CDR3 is TGTGCCATAACCCCCGTAACGGGGAGCTACACCTTC. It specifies CAITPVTGSYTF.

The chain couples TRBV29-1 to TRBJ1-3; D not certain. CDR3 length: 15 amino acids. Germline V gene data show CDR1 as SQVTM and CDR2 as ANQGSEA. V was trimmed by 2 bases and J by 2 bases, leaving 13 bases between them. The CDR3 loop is CSVEITGLPGNTIYF. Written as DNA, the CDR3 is TGCAGCGTTGAAATTACGGGGTTGCCTGGAAACACCATATATTTT.

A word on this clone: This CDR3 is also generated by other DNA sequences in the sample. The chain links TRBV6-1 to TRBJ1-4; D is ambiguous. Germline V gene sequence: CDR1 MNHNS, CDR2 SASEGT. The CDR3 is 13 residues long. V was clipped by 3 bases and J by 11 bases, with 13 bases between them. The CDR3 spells CASSESQLRKLFF. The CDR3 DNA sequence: TGTGCCAGCAGTGAGTCACAGCTCCGTAAACTGTTTTTT.

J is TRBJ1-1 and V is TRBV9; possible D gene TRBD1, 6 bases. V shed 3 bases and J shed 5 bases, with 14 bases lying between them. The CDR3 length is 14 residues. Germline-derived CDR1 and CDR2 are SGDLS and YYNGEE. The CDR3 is CASSATGRVTEAFF. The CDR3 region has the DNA TGTGCCAGCAGCGCAACAGGGAGGGTGACTGAAGCTTTCTTT.

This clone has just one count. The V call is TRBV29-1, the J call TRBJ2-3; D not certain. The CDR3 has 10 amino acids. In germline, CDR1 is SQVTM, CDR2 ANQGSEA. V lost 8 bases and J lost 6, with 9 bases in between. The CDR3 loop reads CSTNQDTQYF. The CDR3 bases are TGCAGCACCAACCAGGATACGCAGTATTTT.

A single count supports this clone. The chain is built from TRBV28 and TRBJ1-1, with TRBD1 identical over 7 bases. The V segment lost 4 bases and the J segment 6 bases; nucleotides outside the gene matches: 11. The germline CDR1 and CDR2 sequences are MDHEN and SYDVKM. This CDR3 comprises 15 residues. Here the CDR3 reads CASSSLGQRIPEAFF. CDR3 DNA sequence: TGTGCCAGCAGTTCCCTGGGACAGCGAATACCTGAAGCTTTCTTT.

In DNA, the CDR3 is TGTGCCAGCTCACCACCGGCGACAGGGCTCTACGAGCAGTACTTC. Encoded protein: CASSPPATGLYEQYF. The chain is built from TRBV18 and TRBJ2-7, with 7 bases matching TRBD1. Germline loops: CDR1 KGHSH, CDR2 LQKENI. Trimming removed 0 bases from V and 3 bases from J; junction bases left unmatched: 5. The CDR3 has 15 residues.

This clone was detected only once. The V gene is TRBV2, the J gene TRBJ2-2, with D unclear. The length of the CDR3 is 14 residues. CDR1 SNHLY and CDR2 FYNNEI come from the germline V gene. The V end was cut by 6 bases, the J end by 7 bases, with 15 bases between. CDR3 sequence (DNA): TGTGCCAGCAGCTATAGAGAGTACGGCGGGGAGCTGTTTTTT. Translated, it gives CASSYREYGGELFF. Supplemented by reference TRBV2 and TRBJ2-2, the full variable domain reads EPEVTQTPSHQVTQMGQEVILRCVPISNHLYFYWYRQILGQKVEFLVSFYNNEISEKSEIFDDQFSVERPDGSNFTLKIRSTKLEDSAMYFCASSYREYGGELFFGEGSRLTVL.

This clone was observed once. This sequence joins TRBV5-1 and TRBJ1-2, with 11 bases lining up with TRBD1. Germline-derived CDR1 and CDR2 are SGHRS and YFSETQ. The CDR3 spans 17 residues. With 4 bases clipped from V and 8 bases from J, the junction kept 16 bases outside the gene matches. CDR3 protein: CASSEIGQGALGQGYTF. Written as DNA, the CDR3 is TGCGCCAGCAGCGAAATCGGACAGGGGGCTCTAGGCCAGGGCTACACCTTC.

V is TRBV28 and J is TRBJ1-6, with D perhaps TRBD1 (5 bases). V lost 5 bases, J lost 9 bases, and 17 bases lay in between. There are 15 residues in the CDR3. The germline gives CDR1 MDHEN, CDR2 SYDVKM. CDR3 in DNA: TGTGCCAGCAGTCCACATCAGGGTTCTAGTTCACCCCTCCACTTT. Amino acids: CASSPHQGSSSPLHF.

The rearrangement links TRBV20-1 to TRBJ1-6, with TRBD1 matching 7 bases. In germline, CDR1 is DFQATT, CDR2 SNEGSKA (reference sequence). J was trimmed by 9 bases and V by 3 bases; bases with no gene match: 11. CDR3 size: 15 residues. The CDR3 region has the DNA TGCAGTGCTAGTGTAAGAAACAGGGGCACTTCACCCCTCCACTTT. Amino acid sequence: CSASVRNRGTSPLHF.

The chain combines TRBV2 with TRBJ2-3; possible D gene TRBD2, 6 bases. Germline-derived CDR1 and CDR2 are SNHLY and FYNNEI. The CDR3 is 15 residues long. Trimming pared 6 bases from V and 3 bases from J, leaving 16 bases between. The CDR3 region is CASRKLASATDTQYF. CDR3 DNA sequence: TGTGCCAGCAGGAAACTAGCTTCGGCAACAGATACGCAGTATTTT.

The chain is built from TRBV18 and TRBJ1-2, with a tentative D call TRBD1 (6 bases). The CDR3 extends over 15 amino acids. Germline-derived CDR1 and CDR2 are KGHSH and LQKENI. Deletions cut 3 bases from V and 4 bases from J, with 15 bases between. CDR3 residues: CASSPYRDILYGYTF. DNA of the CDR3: TGTGCCAGCTCACCGTACCGGGACATCCTCTATGGCTACACCTTC.

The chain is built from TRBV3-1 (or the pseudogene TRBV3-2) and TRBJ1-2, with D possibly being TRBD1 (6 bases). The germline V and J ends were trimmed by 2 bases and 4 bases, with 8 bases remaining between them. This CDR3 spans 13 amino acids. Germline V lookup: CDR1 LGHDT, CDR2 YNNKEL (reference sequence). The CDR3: CASSQSRGYGYTF. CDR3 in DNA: TGTGCCAGCAGCCAAAGCAGGGGCTATGGCTACACCTTC.

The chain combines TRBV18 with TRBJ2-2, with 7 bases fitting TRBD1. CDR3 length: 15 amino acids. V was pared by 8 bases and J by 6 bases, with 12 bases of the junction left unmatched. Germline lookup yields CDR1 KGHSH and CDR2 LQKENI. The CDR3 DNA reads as TGTGCCAGCCGCAGGGGGACCGAAGGGGCCGGGGAGCTGTTTTTT. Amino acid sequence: CASRRGTEGAGELFF.

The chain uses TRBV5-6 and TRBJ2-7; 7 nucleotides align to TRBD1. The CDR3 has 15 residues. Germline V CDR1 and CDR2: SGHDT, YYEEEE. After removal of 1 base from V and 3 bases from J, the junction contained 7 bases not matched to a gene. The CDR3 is CASSLRGAGGYEQYV. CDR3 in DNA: TGTGCCAGCAGCTTGCGGGGAGCAGGGGGCTACGAGCAGTACGTC.

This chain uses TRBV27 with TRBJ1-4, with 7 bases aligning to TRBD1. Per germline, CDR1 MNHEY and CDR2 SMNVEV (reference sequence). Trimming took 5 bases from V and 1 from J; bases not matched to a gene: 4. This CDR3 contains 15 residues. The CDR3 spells CASSRWTGTNEKLFF. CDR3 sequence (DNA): TGTGCCAGCAGTCGATGGACAGGAACTAATGAAAAACTGTTTTTT.